Below are 13 T cell receptor beta chains sequenced from a single sample in a study of blood T cell repertoires in COVID-19. Here immunoSEQ multiplex PCR was the method, and the copy in TCRdb shows in-frame clones only, minus some. The table includes roughly 400,000 clones, 80% to 90% detected once. Material: PBMCs or T cells enriched from blood (not recorded which). The receptor set was obtained from a man younger than 45 who had recovered from COVID-19.

J is TRBJ2-5 and V is TRBV3-1 (or the pseudogene TRBV3-2), with 9 bases lining up with TRBD2. The CDR3 runs 15 residues. Germline lookup yields CDR1 LGHDT and CDR2 YNNKEL (reference sequence). J gave up 5 bases and V 5 bases, and 9 bases lay outside the gene matches. The CDR3 spells CASSARGGRDETQYF. CDR3 nucleotide sequence: TGTGCCAGCAGCGCCCGCGGCGGGAGGGATGAGACCCAGTACTTC.

The chain uses TRBV10-3 and TRBJ2-5; D remains unclear. The CDR3 consists of 13 residues. Germline V gene data show CDR1 as ENHRY and CDR2 as SYGVKD. Trimming removed 4 bases at V and 1 base at J, with 7 bases between. CDR3 sequence reads: CAISAVSQETQYF. In nucleotides, the CDR3 is TGTGCCATCAGTGCGGTGTCCCAAGAGACCCAGTACTTC.

V usage is TRBV3-1 (or the pseudogene TRBV3-2) and J usage is TRBJ2-3; tentatively, D is TRBD2 (5 bases). V lost 0 bases to trimming and J lost 2 bases, with 15 bases between them. Germline-derived CDR1 and CDR2 are LGHDT and YNNKEL (reference sequence). The CDR3 runs 17 residues. DNA for the CDR3: TGTGCCAGCAGCCAAGATGTAAGCGGTAGATACACAGATACGCAGTATTTT. It is translated as CASSQDVSGRYTDTQYF.

Notes on this clone: Other nucleotide sequences from this sample produce the same CDR3. V and J are TRBV28 and TRBJ1-1; D remains ambiguous. Trimming removed 7 bases at V and 2 bases at J, with 11 bases between. The CDR3 contains 13 residues. The germline V gene has CDR1 MDHEN and CDR2 SYDVKM. CDR3 sequence reads: CASTLPGNTEAFF. The CDR3 DNA follows: TGTGCCAGCACCCTTCCTGGCAACACTGAAGCTTTCTTT.

This clone was seen a few times. The V and J genes are TRBV4-2 and TRBJ1-1; possibly TRBD1 for D (5 bases). V lost 0 bases and J lost 1, with 21 bases in between. The CDR3 runs 19 residues. Germline CDR1 LGHNA, CDR2 YNFKEQ. CDR3 sequence reads: CASSQDLIGVWTTNTEAFF. The CDR3 DNA is TGTGCCAGCAGCCAAGATCTAATTGGGGTCTGGACAACGAACACTGAAGCTTTCTTT.

The rearrangement links TRBV11-2 to TRBJ1-1; no definite D call. The CDR3 length is 12 residues. Germline values: CDR1 SGHAT, CDR2 FQNNGV. Trimming removed 1 base from V and 3 bases from J, with 3 bases in between. CDR3: CASSLVDTEAFF. The CDR3, as DNA: TGTGCCAGCAGCTTAGTAGACACTGAAGCTTTCTTT.

The chain joins TRBV9 to TRBJ2-2, with TRBD2 identical over 7 bases. The CDR3 extends over 16 amino acids. The ends lost 2 bases at V and 0 bases at J; junction bases unmatched: 4. The germline V gene encodes CDR1 SGDLS and CDR2 YYNGEE. This chain's CDR3 is CASSVASGTNTGELFF. The DNA for the CDR3 is TGTGCCAGCAGCGTCGCCAGCGGGACGAACACCGGGGAGCTGTTTTTT. Based on the CDR3 plus reference TRBV9 and TRBJ2-2, the full variable domain is DSGVTQTPKHLITATGQRVTLRCSPRSGDLSVYWYQQSLDQGLQFLIQYYNGEERAKGNILERFSAQQFPDLHSELNLSSLELGDSALYFCASSVASGTNTGELFFGEGSRLTVL.

The rearrangement joins TRBV3-1 (or the pseudogene TRBV3-2) to TRBJ2-1, with TRBD2 identical over 9 bases. Germline V gene lookup returns CDR1 LGHDT and CDR2 YNNKEL (reference sequence). The CDR3 has 17 amino acids. The trim removed 0 bases at V and 9 bases at J, leaving 12 bases unmatched. The CDR3 DNA reads as TGTGCCAGCAGCCAAGATTCCAGCGGGAGGCTCTCCACTGAGCAGTTCTTC. Translation: CASSQDSSGRLSTEQFF.

The J gene is TRBJ2-7, the V gene TRBV11-1; tentative D call: TRBD2 (5 bases). The length of the CDR3 is 16 residues. The germline CDR1 and CDR2 sequences are SGHAT and FQDESV (reference sequence). V lost 1 base and J lost 1, with 14 bases in between. This CDR3 is CASSLVPGSPSYEQYF. The CDR3 DNA follows: TGTGCCAGCAGCTTAGTTCCGGGGTCCCCTTCCTACGAGCAGTACTTC.

In its sample, this clone was seen a few times. This sequence joins TRBV9 and TRBJ2-1; 7 nucleotides align to TRBD2. This CDR3 has 17 residues. V trimming: 0 bases; J trimming: 3 bases; junction bases outside the gene matches: 9. Germline V gene data show CDR1 as SGDLS and CDR2 as YYNGEE. This CDR3 reads CASSVGLGASGYNEQFF. The CDR3 DNA is TGTGCCAGCAGCGTAGGCTTAGGGGCTAGCGGCTACAATGAGCAGTTCTTC.

The chain links TRBV2 to TRBJ2-5, with 9 nucleotides matching TRBD2. Trimming cost V 4 bases and J 3 bases; bases outside gene matches: 6. The CDR3 consists of 15 residues. Germline V gene lookup returns CDR1 SNHLY and CDR2 FYNNEI. CDR3 sequence reads: CASSVGTSREETQYF. The CDR3 DNA sequence: TGTGCCAGCAGTGTTGGGACTAGCAGGGAAGAGACCCAGTACTTC.

In this sample, this clone turned up once. This chain connects TRBV28 to TRBJ1-1, with D possibly matching TRBD1 (5 bases). This CDR3 is 15 amino acids long. The germline gives CDR1 MDHEN, CDR2 SYDVKM. The V end lost 1 base, the J end lost 4 bases, and 13 bases lay between the germline ends. DNA of the CDR3: TGTGCCAGCAGTTTATTCAGGGTGGGAGGCACTGAAGCTTTCTTT. Protein: CASSLFRVGGTEAFF.

V is TRBV6-2 or TRBV6-3 and J is TRBJ2-1, with D possibly matching TRBD2 (5 bases). This CDR3 spans 16 amino acids. CDR1 is MNHEY and CDR2 is SVGEGT in the germline V gene. Between the trimmed V and J ends, which lost 2 bases and 8 bases, there was a span of 19 bases. The CDR3 loop is CASSYGQTGGGDEQFF. The DNA for the CDR3 is TGTGCCAGCAGTTACGGTCAAACTGGCGGAGGAGATGAGCAGTTCTTC.